These 20 T cell receptor beta chains were sequenced from one sample in a study of cytomegalovirus exposure and HLA in healthy donors. In the PCR, 60 Vbeta and 13 Jbeta primers were used. Profiled with immunoSEQ multiplex PCR; TCRdb holds only in-frame clones, not every one. The sample comprises around 100,000 clones, around 75% of which are singletons, and nearly 0.9% rests with the top ten. The sequenced sample was PBMCs. The receptors were sampled from a woman between 25 and 40 years old in good health and CMV-seronegative.

The V and J genes are TRBV30 and TRBJ1-2; D ambiguous. CDR3 length: 10 residues. Trimming shortened V by 7 bases and J by 8 bases, and 11 bases separated the two germline ends. Germline V gene lookup returns CDR1 GTSNPN and CDR2 SVGIG (reference sequence). CDR3 sequence reads: CASPTGGYTF. The CDR3 region has the DNA TGTGCCTCCCCCACCGGGGGCTACACCTTC.

This chain joins TRBV5-4 and TRBJ1-3, with unresolved D. The length of the CDR3 is 15 residues. Per germline, CDR1 SGHNT and CDR2 YYREEE (reference sequence). V lost 1 base and J lost 2, with 10 bases in between. CDR3: CASSLNDSPGNTIYF. The DNA for the CDR3 is TGTGCCAGCAGCTTGAACGACTCCCCTGGAAACACCATATATTTT.

The chain carries TRBV7-8 and TRBJ1-1, with a weak D call TRBD1 (6 bases). Trimming left V 5 bases short and J 2 bases short, with 12 bases between. The germline V gene has CDR1 SGHVS and CDR2 FQNEAQ. The CDR3 runs 14 residues. This CDR3 is CASSPIQGNTEAFF. The CDR3 bases are TGTGCCAGCAGCCCCATACAGGGTAACACTGAAGCTTTCTTT.

The chain employs TRBV7-2 and TRBJ1-3; the D is unclear. Trimming removed 5 bases from V and 0 bases from J, with 17 bases in between. Germline V gene sequence: CDR1 SGHTA, CDR2 FQGNSA. This CDR3 is built from 17 residues. For the CDR3, the DNA is TGTGCCAGCAGCCCTAGGGCAGGCGGGTTCTCTGGAAACACCATATATTTT. Translation: CASSPRAGGFSGNTIYF.

The gene calls are TRBV7-9 and TRBJ2-1; 8 nucleotides line up with TRBD1. The J segment lost 7 bases and the V segment lost 3 bases, leaving 11 bases of the junction unmatched. This CDR3 has 16 amino acids. Looked up from germline, CDR1 is SEHNR and CDR2 is FQNEAQ (reference sequence). The CDR3 spells CASSLSPPRGRNEQFF. CDR3 bases: TGTGCCAGCAGCTTGTCTCCCCCCAGGGGGCGTAATGAGCAGTTCTTC.

This chain uses TRBV6-1 with TRBJ2-3; 12 bases match TRBD2. Germline values: CDR1 MNHNS, CDR2 SASEGT. The CDR3 totals 14 residues. V dropped 6 bases and J dropped 6; count of bases not matched to a gene: 4. The CDR3 here is CASSTSGGPDTQYF. The CDR3, as DNA: TGTGCCAGCAGCACTAGCGGGGGGCCGGATACGCAGTATTTT.

The V and J genes are TRBV5-6 and TRBJ2-3; TRBD2 agrees at 9 bases. V lost 4 bases and J lost 1; bases outside the gene matches: 7. CDR1 and CDR2 (germline): SGHDT, YYEEEE. This CDR3 has 16 amino acids. The CDR3 DNA is TGTGCCAGCAGCACAGTACTAGCGGGCGGCACAGATACGCAGTATTTT. The encoded protein is CASSTVLAGGTDTQYF. The full variable domain, rest sourced from reference TRBV5-6 and TRBJ2-3, is DAGVTQSPTHLIKTRGQQVTLRCSPKSGHDTVSWYQQALGQGPQFIFQYYEEEERQRGNFPDRFSGHQFPNYSSELNVNALLLGDSALYLCASSTVLAGGTDTQYFGPGTRLTVL.

The chain links TRBV6-5 to TRBJ1-2; possible D gene TRBD1, 6 bases. Germline assignment: CDR1 MNHEY and CDR2 SVGAGI. Deletions cut 2 bases from V and 5 bases from J, with 12 bases between. This CDR3 region has 14 residues. The CDR3 reads CASSYGGGFYGYTF. CDR3 in DNA: TGTGCCAGCAGTTACGGTGGGGGCTTTTATGGCTACACCTTC.

The chain carries TRBV6-1 and TRBJ2-7, with 7 bases fitting TRBD1. V lost 3 bases and J lost 1; bases outside the gene matches: 3. CDR1 MNHNS and CDR2 SASEGT come from the germline V gene. This CDR3 is built from 14 residues. This CDR3 is CASSEGQKSYEQYF. CDR3 nucleotide sequence: TGTGCCAGCAGTGAGGGACAGAAGTCCTACGAGCAGTACTTC.

This clone showed up just a few times. This rearrangement joins TRBV30 to TRBJ1-2; 8 nucleotides match TRBD1. The CDR3 totals 14 residues. The junction had 7 bases not matched to a gene; V was cut back by 3 bases and J by 4 bases. Germline V CDR1 and CDR2: GTSNPN, SVGIG (reference sequence). The CDR3 bases are TGTGCCTGGAGCGCGATAACAGGGGGCTATGGCTACACCTTC. Amino acids: CAWSAITGGYGYTF.

This clone was found once. The chain employs TRBV5-1 and TRBJ2-2; D is unclear. Trimming left V 1 base short and J 4 bases short, with 14 bases between. The CDR3 runs 16 residues. The germline V gene has CDR1 SGHRS and CDR2 YFSETQ. CDR3 nucleotide sequence: TGCGCCAGCAGCTTGCGGCAGGCCCGTATCACCGGGGAGCTGTTTTTT. Its protein is CASSLRQARITGELFF.

The genes are TRBV5-1 and TRBJ2-3; the match to TRBD1 covers 7 bases. The CDR3 length is 14 residues. Germline V gene lookup returns CDR1 SGHRS and CDR2 YFSETQ. V lost 3 bases, J lost 1 base, and 2 bases stayed unmatched. The CDR3 sequence is CASSSDRGTDTQYF. CDR3 nucleotide sequence: TGCGCCAGCAGCTCCGACAGGGGCACAGATACGCAGTATTTT.

With regard to this clone: Its ends do not fully match the called genes, so a read error is possible. The gene calls are TRBV6-6 and TRBJ2-3, with TRBD2 identical over 15 bases. CDR1 and CDR2 from the germline V gene are MNHNY and SVGAGI (reference sequence). This CDR3 has 14 residues. The CDR3 DNA sequence: TGTGCCAGCAGGGGACTAGCGGGGGGTACCACGCGGCTATTT. Translating gives CASRGLAGGTTRLF.

V and J are TRBV30 and TRBJ1-2; 11 nucleotides match TRBD1. The trim removed 2 bases at V and 3 bases at J, leaving 11 bases unmatched. Germline V gene sequence: CDR1 GTSNPN, CDR2 SVGIG (reference sequence). There are 17 residues in the CDR3. CDR3 DNA: TGTGCCTGGAGTCCGACCCTAGGACAGGGGGCTGACTATGGCTACACCTTC. Translating gives CAWSPTLGQGADYGYTF.

The chain couples TRBV9 to TRBJ1-2, with D unclear. Trimming stripped 0 bases from V and 7 bases from J, with 13 bases between. This CDR3 comprises 14 residues. Per the germline V gene, CDR1 is SGDLS and CDR2 is YYNGEE. The CDR3 protein is CASSVGRVLGGYTF. CDR3 DNA sequence: TGTGCCAGCAGCGTAGGTCGGGTGTTAGGTGGCTACACCTTC.

V gene TRBV27 combines with J gene TRBJ2-2, with TRBD2 matching over 8 bases. The CDR3 has 18 amino acids. The junction had 10 bases not matched to a gene; V was cut back by 4 bases and J by 0 bases. Germline V lookup: CDR1 MNHEY, CDR2 SMNVEV (reference sequence). The CDR3 DNA follows: TGTGCCAGCAGTTCGCCTCTAAGCGGGGGAACGAACACCGGGGAGCTGTTTTTT. Its translation is CASSSPLSGGTNTGELFF.

J is TRBJ2-7 and V is TRBV14; D unclear. The CDR3 consists of 11 residues. V was shortened by 1 base and J by 6 bases, with 4 bases between the two germline ends. The germline CDR1 and CDR2 sequences are SGHDN and FVKESK. The CDR3 spells CASSQGVEQYF. CDR3 bases: TGTGCCAGCAGCCAAGGAGTCGAGCAGTACTTC. Using reference TRBV14 and TRBJ2-7 for the parts outside the CDR3, the full variable domain is EAGVTQFPSHSVIEKGQTVTLRCDPISGHDNLYWYRRVMGKEIKFLLHFVKESKQDESGMPNNRFLAERTGGTYSTLKVQPAELEDSGVYFCASSQGVEQYFGPGTRLTVT.

The chain carries TRBV18 and TRBJ1-4; TRBD1 matches at 10 bases. J lost 0 bases, V lost 6 bases, and 13 bases had no gene match. The CDR3 is made up of 19 amino acids. From germline, CDR1 is KGHSH and CDR2 LQKENI. The CDR3 DNA reads TGTGCCAGCTCCCGACGACTTGACAGGGGGCTTACAACTAATGAAAAACTGTTTTTT. Protein sequence: CASSRRLDRGLTTNEKLFF.

The rearrangement uses TRBV6-5 and TRBJ2-7; perhaps TRBD2 as D (5 bases). The V gene lost 2 bases and the J gene lost 4 bases, with 12 bases spanning the gap. This CDR3 is built from 14 residues. The germline V gene encodes CDR1 MNHEY and CDR2 SVGAGI. The DNA of the CDR3 is TGTGCCAGCAGTTACGGGGTAGCGATGTACGAGCAGTACTTC. Translated, it gives CASSYGVAMYEQYF.

V gene TRBV2 combines with J gene TRBJ1-3, with D perhaps matching TRBD1 (5 bases). The germline V gene has CDR1 SNHLY and CDR2 FYNNEI. CDR3 size: 12 residues. V was pared by 6 bases and J by 3 bases, with 6 bases between. The CDR3 DNA sequence: TGTGCCAGCAGGCAGGGTGGAAACACCATATATTTT. Its translation: CASRQGGNTIYF.